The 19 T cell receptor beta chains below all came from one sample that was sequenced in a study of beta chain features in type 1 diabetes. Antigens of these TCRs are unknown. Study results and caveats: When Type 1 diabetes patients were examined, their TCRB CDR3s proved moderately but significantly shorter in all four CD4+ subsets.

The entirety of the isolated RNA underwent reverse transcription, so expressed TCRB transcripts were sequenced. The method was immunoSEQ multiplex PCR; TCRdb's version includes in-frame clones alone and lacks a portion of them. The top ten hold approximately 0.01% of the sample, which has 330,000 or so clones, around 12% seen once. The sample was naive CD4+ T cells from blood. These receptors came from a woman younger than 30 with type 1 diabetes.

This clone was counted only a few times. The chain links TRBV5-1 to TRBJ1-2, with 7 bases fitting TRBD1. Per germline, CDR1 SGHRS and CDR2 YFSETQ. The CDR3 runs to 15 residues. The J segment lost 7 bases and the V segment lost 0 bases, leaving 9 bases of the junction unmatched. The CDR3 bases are TGCGCCAGCAGCTTGGCGACAGGGACGACGGGTGGCTACACCTTC. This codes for CASSLATGTTGGYTF.

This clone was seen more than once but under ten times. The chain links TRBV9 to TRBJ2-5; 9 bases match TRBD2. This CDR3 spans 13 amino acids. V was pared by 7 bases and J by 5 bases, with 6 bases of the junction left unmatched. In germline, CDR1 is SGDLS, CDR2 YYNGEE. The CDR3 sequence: CASAGGARETQYF. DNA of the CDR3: TGTGCCAGCGCGGGGGGGGCGCGGGAGACCCAGTACTTC.

The CDR3 DNA reads TGCGCCAGCAGCTTGGAGACAGGGAAATCCTACGAGCAGTACTTC. This codes for CASSLETGKSYEQYF. The J gene is TRBJ2-7, the V gene TRBV5-1; TRBD1 aligns across 7 bases. CDR1 SGHRS and CDR2 YFSETQ come from the germline V gene. The CDR3 has 15 amino acids. Trimming took 0 bases from V and 1 from J; bases not matched to a gene: 4.

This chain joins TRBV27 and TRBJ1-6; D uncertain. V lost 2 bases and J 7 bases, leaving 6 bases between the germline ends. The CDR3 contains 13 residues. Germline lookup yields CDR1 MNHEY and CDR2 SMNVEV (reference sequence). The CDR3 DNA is TGTGCCAGCAGTTTAAATCGGAATTCACCCCTCCACTTT. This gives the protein CASSLNRNSPLHF.

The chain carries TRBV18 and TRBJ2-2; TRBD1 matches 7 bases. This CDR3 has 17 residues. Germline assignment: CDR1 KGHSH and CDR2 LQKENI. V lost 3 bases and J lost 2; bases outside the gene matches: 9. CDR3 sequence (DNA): TGTGCCAGCTCACCGTTTTACGGGACAGACAACACCGGGGAGCTGTTTTTT. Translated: CASSPFYGTDNTGELFF.

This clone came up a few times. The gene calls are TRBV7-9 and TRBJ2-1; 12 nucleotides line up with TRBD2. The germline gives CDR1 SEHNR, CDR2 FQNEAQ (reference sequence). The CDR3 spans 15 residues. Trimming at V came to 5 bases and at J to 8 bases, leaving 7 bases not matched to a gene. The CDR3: CASSQTSGSFDEQFF. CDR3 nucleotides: TGTGCCAGCAGCCAGACTAGCGGGAGTTTCGATGAGCAGTTCTTC.

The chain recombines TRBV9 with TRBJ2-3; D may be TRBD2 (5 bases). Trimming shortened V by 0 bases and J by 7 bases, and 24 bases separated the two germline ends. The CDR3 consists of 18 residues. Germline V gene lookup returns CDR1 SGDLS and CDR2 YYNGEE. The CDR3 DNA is TGTGCCAGCAGCGTAGGAGCCGGGGTATCCCCTATAATCTATACGCAGTATTTT. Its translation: CASSVGAGVSPIIYTQYF.

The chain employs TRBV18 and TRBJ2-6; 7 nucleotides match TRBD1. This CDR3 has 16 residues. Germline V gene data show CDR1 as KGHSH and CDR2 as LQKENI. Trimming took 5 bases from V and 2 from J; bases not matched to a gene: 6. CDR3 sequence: CASSFQGDPGANVLTF. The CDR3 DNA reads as TGTGCCAGCTCATTTCAGGGGGATCCTGGGGCCAACGTCCTGACTTTC.

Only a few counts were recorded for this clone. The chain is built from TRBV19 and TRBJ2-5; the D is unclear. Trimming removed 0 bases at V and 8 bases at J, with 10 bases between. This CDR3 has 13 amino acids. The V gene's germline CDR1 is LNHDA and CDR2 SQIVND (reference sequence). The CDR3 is CASSIDRGGTQYF. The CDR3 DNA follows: TGTGCCAGTAGTATAGACCGCGGCGGTACCCAGTACTTC.

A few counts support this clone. The CDR3 DNA reads as TGTGCCAGCAGCTCGGGGTCGTACTCTGGGGCCAACGTCCTGACTTTC. Its translation is CASSSGSYSGANVLTF. The chain links TRBV5-4 to TRBJ2-6, with D possibly matching TRBD2 (5 bases). From germline, CDR1 is SGHNT and CDR2 YYREEE (reference sequence). V lost 3 bases to trimming and J lost 0 bases, with 10 bases between them. CDR3 length equals 16 residues.

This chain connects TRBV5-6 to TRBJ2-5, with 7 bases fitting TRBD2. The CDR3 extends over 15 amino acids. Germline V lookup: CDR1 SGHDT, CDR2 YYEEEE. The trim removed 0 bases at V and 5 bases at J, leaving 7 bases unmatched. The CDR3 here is CASSLARGRVETQYF. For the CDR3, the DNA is TGTGCCAGCAGCTTGGCAAGAGGGAGGGTGGAGACCCAGTACTTC.

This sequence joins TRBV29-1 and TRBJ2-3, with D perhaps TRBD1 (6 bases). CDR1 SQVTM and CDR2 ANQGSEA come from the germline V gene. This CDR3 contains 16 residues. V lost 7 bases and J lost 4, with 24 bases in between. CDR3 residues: CSGRTAKGLVADTQYF. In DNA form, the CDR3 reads TGCAGCGGACGGACAGCCAAAGGTTTAGTCGCAGATACGCAGTATTTT.

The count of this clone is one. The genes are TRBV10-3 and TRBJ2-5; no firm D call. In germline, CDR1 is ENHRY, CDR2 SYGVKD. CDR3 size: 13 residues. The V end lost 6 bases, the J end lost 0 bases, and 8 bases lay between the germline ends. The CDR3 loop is CAIRYSDQETQYF. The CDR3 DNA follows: TGTGCCATCAGATACAGTGACCAAGAGACCCAGTACTTC.

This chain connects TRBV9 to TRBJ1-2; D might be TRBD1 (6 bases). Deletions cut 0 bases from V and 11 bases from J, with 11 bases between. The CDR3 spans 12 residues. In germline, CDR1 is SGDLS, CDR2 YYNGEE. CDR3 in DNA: TGTGCCAGCAGCGTAGTAACAGGGTCATACACCTTC. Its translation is CASSVVTGSYTF. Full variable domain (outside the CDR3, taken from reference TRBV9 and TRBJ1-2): DSGVTQTPKHLITATGQRVTLRCSPRSGDLSVYWYQQSLDQGLQFLIQYYNGEERAKGNILERFSAQQFPDLHSELNLSSLELGDSALYFCASSVVTGSYTFGSGTRLTVV.

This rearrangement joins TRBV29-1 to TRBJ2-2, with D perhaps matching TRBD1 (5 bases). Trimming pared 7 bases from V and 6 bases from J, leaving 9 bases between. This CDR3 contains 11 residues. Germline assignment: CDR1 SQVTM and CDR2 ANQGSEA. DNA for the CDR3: TGCAGCGCCAAGGGGCCCGGGGAGCTGTTTTTT. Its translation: CSAKGPGELFF.

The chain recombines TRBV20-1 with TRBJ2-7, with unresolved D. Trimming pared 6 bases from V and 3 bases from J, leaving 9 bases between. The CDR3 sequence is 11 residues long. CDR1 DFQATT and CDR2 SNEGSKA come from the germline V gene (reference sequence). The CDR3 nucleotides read TGCAGTGCCACCTCAGGCTACGAGCAGTACTTC. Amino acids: CSATSGYEQYF.

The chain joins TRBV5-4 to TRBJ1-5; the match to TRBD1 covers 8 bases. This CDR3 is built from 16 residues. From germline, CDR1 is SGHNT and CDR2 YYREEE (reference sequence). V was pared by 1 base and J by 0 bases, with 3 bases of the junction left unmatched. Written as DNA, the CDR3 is TGTGCCAGCAGCTTGCAGGGGGCTAATAGCAATCAGCCCCAGCATTTT. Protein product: CASSLQGANSNQPQHF.

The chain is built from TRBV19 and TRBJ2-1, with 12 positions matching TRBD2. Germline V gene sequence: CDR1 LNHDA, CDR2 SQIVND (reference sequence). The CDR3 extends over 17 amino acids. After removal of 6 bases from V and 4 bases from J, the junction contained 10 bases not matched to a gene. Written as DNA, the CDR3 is TGTGCCAGTAGGAAGACTAGCGGGAGTCCGCAGTACAATGAGCAGTTCTTC. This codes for CASRKTSGSPQYNEQFF.

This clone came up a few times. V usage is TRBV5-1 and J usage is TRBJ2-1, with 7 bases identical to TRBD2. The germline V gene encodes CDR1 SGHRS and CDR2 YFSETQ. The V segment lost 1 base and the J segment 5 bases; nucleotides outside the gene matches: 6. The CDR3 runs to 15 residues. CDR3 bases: TGCGCCAGCAGCTTGATGTCTAGCGGTAACAATGAGCAGTTCTTC. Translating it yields CASSLMSSGNNEQFF.